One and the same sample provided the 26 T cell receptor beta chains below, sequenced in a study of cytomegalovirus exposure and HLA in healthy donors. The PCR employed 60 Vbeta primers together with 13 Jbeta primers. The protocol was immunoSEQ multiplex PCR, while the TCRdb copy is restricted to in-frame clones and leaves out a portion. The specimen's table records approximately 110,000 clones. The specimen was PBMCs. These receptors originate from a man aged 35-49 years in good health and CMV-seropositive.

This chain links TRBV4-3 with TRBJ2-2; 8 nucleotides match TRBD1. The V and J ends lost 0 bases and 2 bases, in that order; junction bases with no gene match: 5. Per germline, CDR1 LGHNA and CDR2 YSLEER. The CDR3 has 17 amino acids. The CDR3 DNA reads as TGCGCCAGCAGCCAAGATGCTCCAGGGGGCAACACCGGGGAGCTGTTTTTT. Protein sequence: CASSQDAPGGNTGELFF.

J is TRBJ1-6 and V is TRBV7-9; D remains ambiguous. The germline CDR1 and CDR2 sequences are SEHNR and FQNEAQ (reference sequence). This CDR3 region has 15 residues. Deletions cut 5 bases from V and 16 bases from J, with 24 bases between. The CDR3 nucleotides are TGTGCCAGCAGCCGGGGTGGTACCGACCTCCTTCAACTCCACTTT. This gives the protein CASSRGGTDLLQLHF.

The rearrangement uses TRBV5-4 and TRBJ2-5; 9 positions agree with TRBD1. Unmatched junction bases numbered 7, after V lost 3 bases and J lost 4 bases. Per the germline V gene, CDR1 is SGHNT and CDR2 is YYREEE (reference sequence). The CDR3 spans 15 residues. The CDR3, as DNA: TGTGCCAGCAGCTACGGACAGGGGCATGGAGAGACCCAGTACTTC. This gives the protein CASSYGQGHGETQYF.

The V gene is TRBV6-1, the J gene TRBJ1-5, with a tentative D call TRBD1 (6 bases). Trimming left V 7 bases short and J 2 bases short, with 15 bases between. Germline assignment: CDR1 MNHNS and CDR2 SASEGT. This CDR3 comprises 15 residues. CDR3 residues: CASTPGVLGNQPQHF. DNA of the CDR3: TGTGCCAGCACTCCAGGGGTGCTGGGCAATCAGCCCCAGCATTTT.

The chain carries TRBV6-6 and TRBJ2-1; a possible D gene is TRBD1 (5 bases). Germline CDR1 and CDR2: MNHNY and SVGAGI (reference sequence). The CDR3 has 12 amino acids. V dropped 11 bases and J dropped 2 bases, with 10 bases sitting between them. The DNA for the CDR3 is TGTGCCTGCCGACAGCCCTACAATGAGCAGTTCTTC. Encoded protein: CACRQPYNEQFF.

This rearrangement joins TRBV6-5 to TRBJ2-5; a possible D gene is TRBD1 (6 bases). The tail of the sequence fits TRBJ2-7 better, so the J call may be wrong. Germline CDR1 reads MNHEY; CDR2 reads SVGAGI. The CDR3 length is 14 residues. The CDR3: CASSYRDTGFEQYF. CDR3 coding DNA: TGTGCCAGCAGTTACCGGGACACAGGATTCGAGCAGTACTTC.

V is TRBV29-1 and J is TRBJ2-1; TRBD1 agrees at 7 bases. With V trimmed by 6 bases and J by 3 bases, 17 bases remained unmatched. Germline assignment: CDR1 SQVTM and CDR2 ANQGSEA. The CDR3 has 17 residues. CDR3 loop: CSVVFLLGTANYNEQFF. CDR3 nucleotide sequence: TGCAGCGTCGTTTTTCTTTTGGGGACAGCTAACTACAATGAGCAGTTCTTC.

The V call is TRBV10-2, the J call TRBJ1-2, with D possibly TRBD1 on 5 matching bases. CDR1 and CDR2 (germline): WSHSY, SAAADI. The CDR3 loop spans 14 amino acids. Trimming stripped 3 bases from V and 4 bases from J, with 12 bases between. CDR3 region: CASSETGHLYGYTF. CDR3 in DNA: TGCGCCAGCAGTGAAACAGGCCACCTCTATGGCTACACCTTC.

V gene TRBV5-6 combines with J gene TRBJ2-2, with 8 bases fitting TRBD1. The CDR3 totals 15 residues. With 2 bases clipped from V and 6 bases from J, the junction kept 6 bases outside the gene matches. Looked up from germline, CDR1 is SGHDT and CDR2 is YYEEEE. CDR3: CASSLILQGAGELFF. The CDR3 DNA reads TGTGCCAGCAGCTTAATCCTACAGGGGGCCGGGGAGCTGTTTTTT.

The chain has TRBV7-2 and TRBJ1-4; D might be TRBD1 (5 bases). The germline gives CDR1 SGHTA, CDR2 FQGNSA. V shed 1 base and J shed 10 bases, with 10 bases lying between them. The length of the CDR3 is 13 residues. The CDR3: CASSLGQGGKLFF. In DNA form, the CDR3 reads TGTGCCAGCAGCTTAGGGCAGGGTGGAAAACTGTTTTTT.

The CDR3 nucleotides are TGTGCCAGCAGCGCCCTACCAGACAGATCTGAAGCTTTCTTT. Translated: CASSALPDRSEAFF. This chain joins TRBV9 and TRBJ1-1, with D maybe TRBD1 (5 bases). The germline V and J ends were trimmed by 3 bases and 6 bases, with 15 bases remaining between them. This CDR3 has 14 residues. Germline V CDR1 and CDR2: SGDLS, YYNGEE.

The CDR3 sequence is CASSQDVTGGSGQPQHF. The CDR3, as DNA: TGCGCCAGCAGCCAAGATGTGACAGGGGGTTCGGGTCAGCCCCAGCATTTT. The rearrangement links TRBV4-1 to TRBJ1-5; 9 bases are shared with TRBD1. The CDR3 spans 17 residues. CDR1 and CDR2 (germline): MGHRA, YSYEKL. V shed 0 bases and J 6 bases; nucleotides not matched to a gene: 9.

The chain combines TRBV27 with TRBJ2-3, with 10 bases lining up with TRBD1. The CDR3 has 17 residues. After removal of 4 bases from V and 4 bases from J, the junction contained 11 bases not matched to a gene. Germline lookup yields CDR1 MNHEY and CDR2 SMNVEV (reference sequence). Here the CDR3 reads CASSYPSDRGRADTQYF. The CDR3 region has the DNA TGTGCCAGCAGTTACCCGTCCGACAGGGGGCGTGCAGATACGCAGTATTTT.

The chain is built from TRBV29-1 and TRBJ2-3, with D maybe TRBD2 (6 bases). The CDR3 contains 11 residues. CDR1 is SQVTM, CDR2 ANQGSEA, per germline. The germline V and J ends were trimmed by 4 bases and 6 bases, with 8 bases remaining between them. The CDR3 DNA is TGCAGCGTTGTAAGCGGGGATACGCAGTATTTT. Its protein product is CSVVSGDTQYF.

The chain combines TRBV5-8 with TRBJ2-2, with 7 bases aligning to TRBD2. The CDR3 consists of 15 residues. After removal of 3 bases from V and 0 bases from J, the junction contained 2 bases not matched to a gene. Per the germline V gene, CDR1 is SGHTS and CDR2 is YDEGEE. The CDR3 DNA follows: TGTGCCAGCAGCTGGGGAGGGGCGAACACCGGGGAGCTGTTTTTT. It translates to CASSWGGANTGELFF.

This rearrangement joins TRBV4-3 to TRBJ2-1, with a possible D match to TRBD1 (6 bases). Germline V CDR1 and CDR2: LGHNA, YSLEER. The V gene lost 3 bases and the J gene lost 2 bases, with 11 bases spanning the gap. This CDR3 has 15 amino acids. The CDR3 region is CASSQSTGPYNEQFF. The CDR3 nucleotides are TGCGCCAGCAGCCAGTCCACAGGGCCCTACAATGAGCAGTTCTTC.

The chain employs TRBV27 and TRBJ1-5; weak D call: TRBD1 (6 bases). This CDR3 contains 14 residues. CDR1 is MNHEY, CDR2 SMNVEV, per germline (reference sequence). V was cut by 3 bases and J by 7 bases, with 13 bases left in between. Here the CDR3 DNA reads TGTGCCAGCAGTTTTCTGGGGGGGCGGCAGCCCCAGCATTTT. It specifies CASSFLGGRQPQHF.

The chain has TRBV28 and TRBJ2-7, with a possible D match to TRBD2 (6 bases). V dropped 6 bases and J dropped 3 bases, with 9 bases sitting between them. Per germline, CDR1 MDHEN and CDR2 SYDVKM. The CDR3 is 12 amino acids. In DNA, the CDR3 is TGTGCCAGCAGGGGGGACTTCTACGAGCAGTACTTC. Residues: CASRGDFYEQYF.

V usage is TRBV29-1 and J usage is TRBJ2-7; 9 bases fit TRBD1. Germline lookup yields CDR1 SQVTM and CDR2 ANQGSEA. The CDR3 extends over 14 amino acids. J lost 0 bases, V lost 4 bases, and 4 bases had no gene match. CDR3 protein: CSVAGTGSSYEQYF. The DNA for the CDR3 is TGCAGCGTTGCTGGGACAGGGAGCTCCTACGAGCAGTACTTC.

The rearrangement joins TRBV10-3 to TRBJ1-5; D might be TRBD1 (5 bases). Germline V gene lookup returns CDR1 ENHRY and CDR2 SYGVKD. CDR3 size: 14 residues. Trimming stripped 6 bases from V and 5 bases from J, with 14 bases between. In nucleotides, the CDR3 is TGTGCCATCAGCGAGGCAGGGAGGGATCAGCCCCAGCATTTT. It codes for CAISEAGRDQPQHF.

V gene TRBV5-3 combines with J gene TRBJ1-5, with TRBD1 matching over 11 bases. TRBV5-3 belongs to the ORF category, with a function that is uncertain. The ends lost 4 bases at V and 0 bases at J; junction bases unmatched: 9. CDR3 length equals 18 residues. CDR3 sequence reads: CARSGKGQGGDSNQPQHF. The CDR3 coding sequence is TGTGCCAGAAGCGGGAAGGGACAGGGGGGGGATAGCAATCAGCCCCAGCATTTT.

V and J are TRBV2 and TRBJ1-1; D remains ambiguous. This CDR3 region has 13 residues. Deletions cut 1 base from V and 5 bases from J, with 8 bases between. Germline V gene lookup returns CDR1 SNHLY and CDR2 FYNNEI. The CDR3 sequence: CASSEGAGTEAFF. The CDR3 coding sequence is TGTGCCAGCAGTGAAGGGGCAGGAACTGAAGCTTTCTTT.

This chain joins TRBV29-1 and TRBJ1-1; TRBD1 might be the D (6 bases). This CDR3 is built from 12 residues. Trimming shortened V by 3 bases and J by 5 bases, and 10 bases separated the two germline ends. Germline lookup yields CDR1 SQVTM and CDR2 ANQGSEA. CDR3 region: CSVEGRGTEAFF. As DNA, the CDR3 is TGCAGCGTTGAGGGCAGGGGAACTGAAGCTTTCTTT.

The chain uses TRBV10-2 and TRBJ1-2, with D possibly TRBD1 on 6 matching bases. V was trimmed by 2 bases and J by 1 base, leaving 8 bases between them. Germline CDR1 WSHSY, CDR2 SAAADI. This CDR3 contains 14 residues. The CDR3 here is CASSEGRGNYGYTF. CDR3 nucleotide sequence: TGCGCCAGCAGTGAGGGCAGGGGTAACTATGGCTACACCTTC.

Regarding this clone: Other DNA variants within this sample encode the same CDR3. CDR3: CASSVDSYNEQFF. The CDR3 DNA is TGTGCCAGCAGCGTAGACAGCTACAATGAGCAGTTCTTC. The V and J genes are TRBV9 and TRBJ2-1; D call uncertain. In germline, CDR1 is SGDLS, CDR2 YYNGEE. This CDR3 is built from 13 residues. V lost 0 bases and J 3 bases, leaving 4 bases between the germline ends.

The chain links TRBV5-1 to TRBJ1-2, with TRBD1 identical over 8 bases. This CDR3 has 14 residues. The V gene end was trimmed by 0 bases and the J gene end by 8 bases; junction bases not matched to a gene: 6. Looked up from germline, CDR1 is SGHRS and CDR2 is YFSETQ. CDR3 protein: CASSLGTGMGGYTF. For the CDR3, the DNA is TGCGCCAGCAGCTTGGGGACAGGGATGGGGGGCTACACCTTC.